This entry features one T cell receptor beta chain sequence. The target antigen is unknown. TCR beta cDNA was made from approximately 500 ng total RNA with a constant-region primer. Generation of the TCR beta libraries relied on three nested multiplex PCR rounds using slightly modified ARM-PCR. The first two PCR rounds used TRBV1-TRBV30 primers with a Cbeta primer, roughly 10 cycles each. TCRdb recomputed calls from the multiplex PCR reads with MiXCR, one row per CDR3 protein. The sample contains 95,000 to 150,000 distinct CDR3 sequences, around 60% of which appear only once. The data derive from a study of tumor-infiltrating lymphocytes in primary liver carcinoma. In the study overall: Each sample had roughly 3.65 to 7.5 million productive TCRbeta reads regardless of tissue type.

Study findings and constraints: Pairs comparing tumor with adjacent tissue or blood overlapped less than pairs drawn from tumor regions.

Looked up from germline, CDR1 is WSHSY and CDR2 is SAAADI. V gave up 7 bases and J gave up 2 bases, with 30 bases separating them. CDR3 length: 19 residues. Taking about 17-32 mg of unsorted bulk tissue, the authors co-extracted RNA and DNA. Uniformly, tumor samples exhibited a viable tumor cell fraction exceeding 80%. The sequenced material came from liver tumor tissue from sampling region 1. As for subset: tumor region T1, superior pole. This TCR was recovered from a woman aged 55-70 years with primary liver carcinoma and hepatitis B virus infection. The V gene is TRBV10-2, the J gene TRBJ2-7, with D possibly being TRBD2 (6 bases). The CDR3 sequence is CASTRWGSGRNGATYEQYF. CDR3 nucleotide sequence: TGCGCCAGCACTCGTTGGGGTAGCGGTAGGAACGGGGCGACCTACGAGCAGTACTTC.